The 21 T cell receptor beta chains below were found in one sample sequenced in a study of cytomegalovirus exposure and HLA in healthy donors. Use of 60 Vbeta and 13 Jbeta primers characterized the PCR. Profiling relied on immunoSEQ multiplex PCR, and the TCRdb table lists in-frame clones only, not all of them. The repertoire holds fewer than 100,000 clones, with around 80% as singletons. The source material was PBMCs. These receptors originate from a male donor in good health and CMV-seropositive.

This clone was counted a few times. This chain uses TRBV25-1 with TRBJ1-2; 8 bases align to TRBD1. CDR3 size: 14 residues. The germline V gene encodes CDR1 MGHDK and CDR2 SYGVNS. The V segment lost 4 bases and the J segment 8 bases; nucleotides outside the gene matches: 9. CDR3 sequence: CASSGGQGIYGYTF. The CDR3 coding sequence is TGTGCCAGCAGTGGAGGACAGGGCATTTACGGCTACACCTTC.

This chain uses TRBV12-5 with TRBJ2-7; D gene ambiguous. Trimming left V 7 bases short and J 3 bases short, with 22 bases between. Germline V CDR1 and CDR2: LGHNT, FRNRAP. This CDR3 has 16 amino acids. The CDR3 sequence is CASAPYREEPVYEQYF. The DNA of the CDR3 is TGTGCTAGTGCCCCTTACCGTGAGGAACCAGTCTACGAGCAGTACTTC.

The DNA of the CDR3 is TGTGCCAGCAGGGGGGGACTAGCGGGAGGTACGAACATTCAGTACTTC. This codes for CASRGGLAGGTNIQYF. This chain links TRBV2 with TRBJ2-4; 15 nucleotides agree with TRBD2. Germline CDR1 is SNHLY and CDR2 is FYNNEI. The J segment lost 7 bases and the V segment lost 6 bases, leaving 7 bases of the junction unmatched. CDR3 length equals 16 residues. Full variable domain (missing parts from reference TRBV2 and TRBJ2-4): EPEVTQTPSHQVTQMGQEVILRCVPISNHLYFYWYRQILGQKVEFLVSFYNNEISEKSEIFDDQFSVERPDGSNFTLKIRSTKLEDSAMYFCASRGGLAGGTNIQYFGAGTRLSVL.

The chain is built from TRBV28 and TRBJ2-5; TRBD2 aligns across 9 bases. V shed 6 bases, J shed 2 bases, and the junction held 4 bases outside the gene matches. Germline CDR1 is MDHEN and CDR2 is SYDVKM. The CDR3 covers 14 residues. CDR3: CASSPSGMQETQYF. The CDR3 DNA reads as TGTGCCAGCAGCCCTAGCGGGATGCAAGAGACCCAGTACTTC.

This chain connects TRBV5-6 to TRBJ2-5; TRBD1 agrees at 7 bases. V lost 4 bases to trimming and J lost 1 base; unmatched junction nucleotides: 7. This CDR3 comprises 15 residues. CDR1 and CDR2 from the germline V gene are SGHDT and YYEEEE. The CDR3 reads CASSKYDRVQETQYF. In DNA form, the CDR3 reads TGTGCCAGCAGCAAATACGACAGGGTCCAAGAGACCCAGTACTTC. Combining the CDR3 with reference TRBV5-6 and TRBJ2-5 gives the whole variable domain DAGVTQSPTHLIKTRGQQVTLRCSPKSGHDTVSWYQQALGQGPQFIFQYYEEEERQRGNFPDRFSGHQFPNYSSELNVNALLLGDSALYLCASSKYDRVQETQYFGPGTRLLVL.

The chain uses TRBV19 and TRBJ1-5; unclear D gene. CDR3 length equals 15 residues. Germline CDR1 reads LNHDA; CDR2 reads SQIVND (reference sequence). V was trimmed by 2 bases and J by 0 bases, leaving 8 bases between them. CDR3 sequence reads: CASSIQSVSNQPQHF. CDR3 sequence (DNA): TGTGCCAGTAGTATACAGTCAGTTAGCAATCAGCCCCAGCATTTT. The entire variable domain, with the rest obtained from reference TRBV19 and TRBJ1-5, is as follows: DGGITQSPKYLFRKEGQNVTLSCEQNLNHDAMYWYRQDPGQGLRLIYYSQIVNDFQKGDIAEGYSVSREKKESFPLTVTSAQKNPTAFYLCASSIQSVSNQPQHFGDGTRLSIL.

The chain couples TRBV5-6 to TRBJ2-6; D call uncertain. CDR1 and CDR2 from the germline V gene are SGHDT and YYEEEE. The CDR3 spans 15 residues. The germline V and J ends were trimmed by 4 bases and 0 bases, with 8 bases remaining between them. The CDR3 reads CASSPYRSGANVLTF. As DNA, the CDR3 is TGTGCCAGCAGCCCCTACCGCTCTGGGGCCAACGTCCTGACTTTC.

The rearrangement links TRBV9 to TRBJ2-3, with D possibly TRBD2 on 5 matching bases. The CDR3 has 15 amino acids. V lost 0 bases, J lost 1 base, and 9 bases lay in between. Germline V lookup: CDR1 SGDLS, CDR2 YYNGEE. Here the CDR3 DNA reads TGTGCCAGCAGCGTAGTCCAGGAGGGCACAGATACGCAGTATTTT. It translates to CASSVVQEGTDTQYF. The full variable domain, in which reference TRBV9 and TRBJ2-3 provide the parts outside the CDR3, is DSGVTQTPKHLITATGQRVTLRCSPRSGDLSVYWYQQSLDQGLQFLIQYYNGEERAKGNILERFSAQQFPDLHSELNLSSLELGDSALYFCASSVVQEGTDTQYFGPGTRLTVL.

The genes are TRBV11-1 and TRBJ2-5, with 8 bases identical to TRBD1. Germline values: CDR1 SGHAT, CDR2 FQDESV (reference sequence). The CDR3 contains 18 residues. The trim removed 1 base at V and 1 base at J, leaving 11 bases unmatched. The CDR3 sequence: CASSLVRQGAKIQETQYF. CDR3 in DNA: TGTGCCAGCAGCTTAGTAAGGCAGGGGGCCAAGATCCAAGAGACCCAGTACTTC.

This clone has just one count. CDR3 sequence reads: CASEPSGTGANVLTF. CDR3 sequence (DNA): TGCGCCAGTGAGCCGAGCGGGACGGGGGCCAACGTCCTGACTTTC. V gene TRBV5-1 combines with J gene TRBJ2-6; 7 nucleotides line up with TRBD2. CDR1 and CDR2 from the germline V gene are SGHRS and YFSETQ. This CDR3 is 15 amino acids long. V was clipped by 8 bases and J by 4 bases; unmatched bases: 9.

The rearrangement uses TRBV4-1 and TRBJ2-2; 14 nucleotides align to TRBD2. The germline V gene encodes CDR1 MGHRA and CDR2 YSYEKL. The trim removed 1 base at V and 4 bases at J, leaving 5 bases unmatched. This CDR3 has 18 amino acids. CDR3 amino acids: CASSQGGLAGAGTGELFF. In DNA form, the CDR3 reads TGCGCCAGCAGCCAAGGGGGACTAGCGGGAGCCGGCACCGGGGAGCTGTTTTTT.

CDR3 coding DNA: TGTGCCAGCAGCTCGAGGGATACGAACACTGAAGCTTTCTTT. Translating gives CASSSRDTNTEAFF. The rearrangement links TRBV7-8 to TRBJ1-1, with D hard to call. V dropped 4 bases and J dropped 1 base, with 10 bases sitting between them. CDR1 is SGHVS, CDR2 FQNEAQ, per germline. This CDR3 has 14 amino acids.

The chain links TRBV27 to TRBJ2-1; 11 bases match TRBD2. The CDR3 contains 17 residues. Germline loops: CDR1 MNHEY, CDR2 SMNVEV (reference sequence). The junction had 13 bases not matched to a gene; V was cut back by 5 bases and J by 7 bases. The CDR3 loop reads CASSPIISSGRKNEQFF. CDR3 bases: TGTGCCAGCAGTCCCATTATATCTAGCGGGAGGAAAAATGAGCAGTTCTTC.

J is TRBJ2-2 and V is TRBV5-1, with D maybe TRBD1 (5 bases). Germline CDR1 and CDR2: SGHRS and YFSETQ. V was shortened by 1 base and J by 1 base, with 8 bases between the two germline ends. The CDR3 is 15 residues long. The CDR3 nucleotides read TGCGCCAGCAGCTTGAGTCAGGGGAACACCGGGGAGCTGTTTTTT. Its translation: CASSLSQGNTGELFF.

The J gene is TRBJ2-7, the V gene TRBV7-4; 7 bases map to TRBD1. V dropped 1 base and J dropped 0; count of bases not matched to a gene: 9. The V gene's germline CDR1 is SGHVT and CDR2 SQSDAQ. This CDR3 is 17 amino acids long. CDR3 in amino acids: CASSLEGVGQPSYEQYF. The CDR3 nucleotides read TGTGCCAGCAGCTTAGAGGGGGTGGGACAGCCCTCCTACGAGCAGTACTTC. Full variable domain (rest looked up from reference TRBV7-4 and TRBJ2-7): GAGVSQSPRYKVAKRGRDVALRCDSISGHVTLYWYRQTLGQGSEVLTYSQSDAQRDKSGRPSGRFSAERPERSVSTLKIQRTEQGDSAVYLCASSLEGVGQPSYEQYFGPGTRLTVT.

V usage is TRBV11-2 and J usage is TRBJ2-1; 9 positions match TRBD1. Germline trimming cut 5 bases from V and 6 bases from J; bases unmatched to any gene: 8. This CDR3 is built from 15 residues. Germline V CDR1 and CDR2: SGHAT, FQNNGV. Here the CDR3 reads CASSPDRGQGNEQFF. In DNA form, the CDR3 reads TGTGCCAGCAGCCCGGACAGGGGCCAGGGCAATGAGCAGTTCTTC.

The CDR3 nucleotides read TGCGCCAGCAGCGTCGGACTAGCGCGTTCCACAGATACGCAGTATTTT. It is translated as CASSVGLARSTDTQYF. V is TRBV5-1 and J is TRBJ2-3, with 9 bases lining up with TRBD2. CDR1 and CDR2 (germline): SGHRS, YFSETQ. V lost 4 bases and J lost 2; bases outside the gene matches: 8. This CDR3 has 16 amino acids.

The CDR3: CASSAGLAGNTDTQYF. In DNA, the CDR3 is TGTGCCAGTAGTGCCGGACTAGCGGGGAACACAGATACGCAGTATTTT. The rearrangement uses TRBV19 and TRBJ2-3; 12 positions agree with TRBD2. The CDR3 extends over 16 amino acids. V lost 5 bases to trimming and J lost 2 bases; unmatched junction nucleotides: 5. Germline V gene lookup returns CDR1 LNHDA and CDR2 SQIVND (reference sequence). The full variable domain, its missing parts supplied by reference TRBV19 and TRBJ2-3, is DGGITQSPKYLFRKEGQNVTLSCEQNLNHDAMYWYRQDPGQGLRLIYYSQIVNDFQKGDIAEGYSVSREKKESFPLTVTSAQKNPTAFYLCASSAGLAGNTDTQYFGPGTRLTVL.

This rearrangement joins TRBV5-1 to TRBJ1-5; 7 bases map to TRBD1. With 0 bases clipped from V and 6 bases from J, the junction kept 6 bases outside the gene matches. This CDR3 has 15 residues. CDR1 and CDR2 from the germline V gene are SGHRS and YFSETQ. The CDR3 bases are TGCGCCAGCAGCTTGGCAGGAGGGGGCGGTCAGCCCCAGCATTTT. This encodes CASSLAGGGGQPQHF.

The chain joins TRBV7-6 to TRBJ2-1; 11 bases agree with TRBD2. This CDR3 comprises 16 residues. Trimming removed 4 bases from V and 2 bases from J; junction bases left unmatched: 4. From germline, CDR1 is SGHVS and CDR2 FNYEAQ. For the CDR3, the DNA is TGTGCCAGCAGCTCCTTAGCGGGAGGGACCTACAATGAGCAGTTCTTC. This encodes CASSSLAGGTYNEQFF.

This clone has a handful of counts. This chain joins TRBV5-6 and TRBJ1-2; 8 bases are a match to TRBD1. The CDR3 contains 14 residues. Germline CDR1 is SGHDT and CDR2 is YYEEEE. V shed 4 bases and J 7 bases; nucleotides not matched to a gene: 9. The CDR3 DNA reads TGTGCCAGCAGCCTAGGACAGGGACGGGTTGGCTACACCTTC. Protein: CASSLGQGRVGYTF.